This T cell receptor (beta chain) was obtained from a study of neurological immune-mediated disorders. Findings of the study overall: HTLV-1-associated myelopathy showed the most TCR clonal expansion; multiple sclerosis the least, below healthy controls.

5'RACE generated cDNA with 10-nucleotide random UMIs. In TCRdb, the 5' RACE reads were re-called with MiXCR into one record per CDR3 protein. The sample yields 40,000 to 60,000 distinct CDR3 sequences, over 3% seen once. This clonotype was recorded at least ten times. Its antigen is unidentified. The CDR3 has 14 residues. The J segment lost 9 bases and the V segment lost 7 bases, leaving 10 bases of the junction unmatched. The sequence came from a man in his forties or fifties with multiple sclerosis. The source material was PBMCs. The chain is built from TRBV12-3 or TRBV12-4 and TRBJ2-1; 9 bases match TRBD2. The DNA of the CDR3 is TGTGCCAGCAAAGGCGGGGGGGCCATCGGTGAGCAGTTCTTC. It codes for CASKGGGAIGEQFF.